Below, one T cell receptor beta chain is given with its context. The count of this clone is one. No cognate antigen has been identified for it. No clone much larger than this one lies a single base away; base qualities are absent. Samples from volunteer blood donors who had recovered from COVID-19 were contributed by a second Seattle source. Whole blood was collected in K2EDTA tubes by collaborating institutions according to the institutions' own protocols. For TCRbeta analysis, collaborators shipped samples in one of three forms: frozen whole blood, isolated PBMCs, or DNA extracted from either of those sample types. TCRbeta CDR3 regions were amplified from genomic DNA by means of the immunoSEQ Assay, a bias-controlled multiplex PCR. The authors' pipeline ran thus. Within the assay, amplification of reference gene primers was used to estimate how many nucleated cells each sample contained. To quantify the absolute abundance of each unique TCRbeta CDR3 rearrangement, sequence reads were collapsed and filtered. For each sample, productive Simpson clonality was calculated by taking the square root of Simpson's diversity index across productive rearrangements. TCRdb retrieved this table from immuneACCESS and kept in-frame rearrangements only. Not all clones are present; in checked studies, unresolved V genes account for under half, and no reason is known for the remainder. V and J calls plus clone size are reproduced from that table; the DNA served to infer D and trimming. The sample table shows about 280,000 clones, and approximately 90% are seen once. Together, the top ten hold about 2.2% of the sample.

This entry comes from a study of blood T cell repertoires in COVID-19 (dated by TCRdb to 2020 to 2021). Background on the whole study: The collaborator samples originated in the United States, Italy and Spain and spanned the acute and convalescent phases of COVID-19. The repertoires were released in a freely available public database intended as a resource for research on the immune response to SARS-CoV-2. HLA class I and class II types, where available, came from metadata supplied by the sample provider rather than from assay-based typing. Sample metadata almost always included a de-identified subject ID, COVID-19 status, age in years and sex. Deeply sampled blood TCRbeta repertoires from subjects exposed to, actively infected with, or recovered from COVID-19 were included in the dataset. The prospective study material was composed of cDNA or gDNA derived from T cells, B-cell-depleted T cells, or PBMCs. Samples were obtained from the ongoing ImmuneRACE study (first 160 participants) and from 1,000 to 1,500 subjects provided by 6 global collaborators.

The study at large found these results: The amount of clinical and demographic metadata varied by source and participant and was provided uncurated.

CDR1 MNHEY and CDR2 SVGAGI are derived from the germline V gene. At the junction V is shortened by 8 bases and J by 0 bases; bases outside the gene matches: 7. CDR3 length: 14 amino acids, cysteine to phenylalanine. Just the 42-base CDR3 DNA is kept, in frame starting at base 1. This clonotype originated in a woman between 45 and 65 years old who had recovered from COVID-19. The source material was peripheral blood. The V and J genes are TRBV6-5 and TRBJ2-7, and TRBD1 matches 7 of the central bases. The nucleotide sequence reads TGTGCCAGCGGGGAACAGGGGAGCTCCTACGAGCAGTACTTC. This translates into CASGEQGSSYEQYF.